These 28 T cell receptor beta chains share one sample of origin, sequenced in a study of T-cell reconstitution after alpha-beta-depleted transplantation in children. For TCRbeta, the library was prepared with unique molecular identifiers. TCRdb re-derived calls from the PCR reads in MiXCR, one entry per CDR3 protein. This sample has about 480,000 distinct CDR3 sequences, with about 12% found just once. Here the sequenced sample was PBMCs from the stem cell graft donor, taken from the stem cell graft. Receptor source: a human donor who donated a stem cell graft to a child with combined immunodeficiency.

This clonotype was observed a handful of times. J is TRBJ2-1 and V is TRBV27, with D tentatively TRBD2 (5 bases). The CDR3 length is 15 residues. With 0 bases removed from V and 5 bases from J, the gap between germline ends came to 11 bases. CDR1 and CDR2 (germline): MNHEY, SMNVEV (reference sequence). CDR3 nucleotide sequence: TGTGCCAGCAGTTTATCACGGAGGAGCAACAATGAGCAGTTCTTC. Encoded protein: CASSLSRRSNNEQFF.

V gene TRBV4-3 combines with J gene TRBJ1-4; 9 bases are shared with TRBD1. Germline V gene lookup returns CDR1 LGHNA and CDR2 YSLEER. V lost 2 bases and J lost 4; bases outside the gene matches: 8. The CDR3 contains 17 residues. CDR3 sequence (DNA): TGCGCCAGCAGCCAAAACCCGGGACAGGGAAGTAATGAAAAACTGTTTTTT. It specifies CASSQNPGQGSNEKLFF.

There are a few counts of this clonotype. The chain links TRBV7-2 to TRBJ1-1; D possibly corresponds to TRBD1 (5 bases). This CDR3 is built from 13 residues. The germline CDR1 and CDR2 sequences are SGHTA and FQGNSA. With 6 bases removed from V and 4 bases from J, the gap between germline ends came to 12 bases. CDR3 sequence (DNA): TGTGCCAGCAGGTTTCAGGGTGGCACTGAAGCTTTCTTT. The encoded protein is CASRFQGGTEAFF.

This clonotype was observed many times. V is TRBV12-3 or TRBV12-4 and J is TRBJ2-1, with D perhaps TRBD2 (7 bases). The CDR3 covers 14 residues. Trimming removed 7 bases from V and 6 bases from J, with 16 bases in between. The CDR3 coding sequence is TGTGCCAGCACCGCGGGGGCTCGCTTCAATGAGCAGTTCTTC. Amino acids: CASTAGARFNEQFF.

This clonotype was counted ten times or more. V is TRBV28 and J is TRBJ2-2; D may be TRBD2 (5 bases). The ends were cut back, 4 bases at V and 0 bases at J, with 15 bases in the middle. Per the germline V gene, CDR1 is MDHEN and CDR2 is SYDVKM. This CDR3 comprises 17 residues. CDR3 DNA: TGTGCCAGCAGTTATAGCCGGACTTTCGCGAACACCGGGGAGCTGTTTTTT. Protein: CASSYSRTFANTGELFF.

In DNA form, the CDR3 reads TGTGCCAGCAGTTTAACAGCGTACGGCTCCTACGAGCAGTACTTC. It specifies CASSLTAYGSYEQYF. The V and J genes are TRBV12-3 or TRBV12-4 and TRBJ2-7; D not certain. This CDR3 has 15 residues. V lost 2 bases, J lost 0 bases, and 11 bases lay in between.

The V gene is TRBV7-2, the J gene TRBJ2-5; D might be TRBD2 (6 bases). V was clipped by 3 bases and J by 5 bases, with 19 bases between them. This CDR3 contains 16 residues. The germline CDR1 and CDR2 sequences are SGHTA and FQGNSA. The CDR3 spells CASSLGGDYLWETQYF. The CDR3 DNA reads as TGTGCCAGCAGCTTGGGAGGAGACTACCTTTGGGAGACCCAGTACTTC. Based on the CDR3 plus reference TRBV7-2 and TRBJ2-5, the full variable domain is GAGVSQSPSNKVTEKGKDVELRCDPISGHTALYWYRQSLGQGLEFLIYFQGNSAPDKSGLPSDRFSAERTGGSVSTLTIQRTQQEDSAVYLCASSLGGDYLWETQYFGPGTRLLVL.

The chain links TRBV28 to TRBJ2-2; no firm D call. The CDR3 is 13 amino acids. The germline V gene has CDR1 MDHEN and CDR2 SYDVKM. The V gene lost 8 bases and the J gene lost 7 bases, with 14 bases spanning the gap. The CDR3 loop reads CASLNTLGGELFF. The DNA of the CDR3 is TGTGCCAGCCTAAACACCCTCGGCGGGGAGCTGTTTTTT.

The chain links TRBV10-3 to TRBJ2-6; D is perhaps TRBD2 (7 bases). The germline V and J ends were trimmed by 10 bases and 0 bases, with 25 bases remaining between them. Germline lookup yields CDR1 ENHRY and CDR2 SYGVKD. This CDR3 comprises 19 residues. The CDR3 bases are TGTGCCACCGGGGTGTATGGCGGGGGCTCTCTCTCTGGGGCCAACGTCCTGACTTTC. Translation: CATGVYGGGSLSGANVLTF.

This clonotype turned up a few times. This sequence joins TRBV12-3 or TRBV12-4 and TRBJ2-1, with 8 bases matching TRBD2. The CDR3 spans 15 residues. Trimming at V came to 7 bases and at J to 1 base, leaving 6 bases not matched to a gene. CDR3 protein: CASTVGLGSYNEQFF. The DNA for the CDR3 is TGTGCCAGCACCGTGGGACTAGGGTCCTACAATGAGCAGTTCTTC.

This clonotype was found many times. This sequence joins TRBV20-1 and TRBJ1-4; 8 nucleotides agree with TRBD1. Germline loops: CDR1 DFQATT, CDR2 SNEGSKA (reference sequence). The CDR3 is 14 amino acids. V lost 2 bases and J lost 7; bases outside the gene matches: 6. The CDR3 spells CSARRTGSGEKLFF. CDR3 sequence (DNA): TGCAGTGCTAGACGGACAGGGAGTGGTGAAAAACTGTTTTTT.

This clonotype showed up just a few times. The rearrangement joins TRBV7-2 to TRBJ1-1; 7 nucleotides align to TRBD1. This CDR3 has 15 amino acids. CDR1 and CDR2 from the germline V gene are SGHTA and FQGNSA. Trimming took 7 bases from V and 4 from J; bases not matched to a gene: 12. The CDR3 loop reads CASNRQGDVSTEAFF. The CDR3 nucleotides are TGTGCCAGCAATCGACAGGGCGATGTGAGCACTGAAGCTTTCTTT.

CDR3 DNA sequence: TGTGCCAGCAGGGAGGGGGGGGTCAATTCACCCCTCCACTTT. Its translation is CASREGGVNSPLHF. The chain joins TRBV25-1 to TRBJ1-6; tentatively, D is TRBD1 (6 bases). CDR1 and CDR2 from the germline V gene are MGHDK and SYGVNS. This CDR3 comprises 14 residues. V was cut by 6 bases and J by 7 bases, with 13 bases left in between.

The rearrangement links TRBV18 to TRBJ2-6; D unresolved. The germline V and J ends were trimmed by 0 bases and 0 bases, with 3 bases remaining between them. This CDR3 contains 15 residues. Germline V gene data show CDR1 as KGHSH and CDR2 as LQKENI. CDR3 DNA sequence: TGTGCCAGCTCACCACCGCGCTCTGGGGCCAACGTCCTGACTTTC. Amino acid sequence: CASSPPRSGANVLTF.

The CDR3 DNA reads TGTGCCAGCAGACAACAGGGTGCTGGAAACACCATATATTTT. Encoded protein: CASRQQGAGNTIYF. The chain links TRBV7-8 to TRBJ1-3; maybe TRBD1 (6 bases). The germline gives CDR1 SGHVS, CDR2 FQNEAQ. This CDR3 is 14 amino acids long. Trimming cost V 6 bases and J 2 bases, with 11 bases left between them.

The chain links TRBV21-1 to TRBJ2-4; the D call in the table, TRBD2, was not verified against the DNA. TRBV21-1 is recorded as a pseudogene. The CDR3 is 18 residues long. DNA of the CDR3: TGTGCCAGCAGCAAAGGGACTAGCGGAGCCATAGCCAAAAACATTCAGTACTTC. The encoded protein is CASSKGTSGAIAKNIQYF.

This clonotype has at least ten counts. The chain has TRBV5-1 and TRBJ2-1; D may correspond to TRBD1 or TRBD2 (7 bases each). Germline CDR1 is SGHRS and CDR2 is YFSETQ. V was shortened by 0 bases and J by 7 bases, with 17 bases between the two germline ends. The CDR3 runs 16 residues. The CDR3 spells CASSLALVRGGNEQFF. The CDR3 coding sequence is TGCGCCAGCAGCTTGGCCCTTGTCAGGGGGGGAAATGAGCAGTTCTTC. The variable domain in full, with the rest retrieved from reference TRBV5-1 and TRBJ2-1, is KAGVTQTPRYLIKTRGQQVTLSCSPISGHRSVSWYQQTPGQGLQFLFEYFSETQRNKGNFPGRFSGRQFSNSRSEMNVSTLELGDSALYLCASSLALVRGGNEQFFGPGTRLTVL.

The rearrangement uses TRBV18 and TRBJ1-1, with TRBD1 matching 7 bases. The ends lost 6 bases at V and 3 bases at J; junction bases unmatched: 7. The CDR3 consists of 14 residues. The germline gives CDR1 KGHSH, CDR2 LQKENI. The CDR3 here is CASSVRQGDTEAFF. In DNA form, the CDR3 reads TGTGCCAGCTCGGTCCGACAGGGAGACACTGAAGCTTTCTTT.

The table lists this clonotype with many counts. The rearrangement links TRBV12-3 or TRBV12-4 to TRBJ2-5; TRBD1 is a possible D gene (5 bases). V was clipped by 6 bases and J by 10 bases, with 18 bases between them. The CDR3 has 13 amino acids. The chain's CDR3 is CASSPPYTQGQYF. The CDR3 region has the DNA TGTGCCAGCAGCCCCCCTTATACCCAGGGCCAGTACTTC.

This clonotype has just a few counts. The CDR3 DNA follows: TGTGCCAGCAGTTTACCCGGGACAGGGGAAGTTGAAGATACGCAGTATTTT. Translation: CASSLPGTGEVEDTQYF. The V gene is TRBV12-3 or TRBV12-4, the J gene TRBJ2-3; 10 bases are shared with TRBD1. The trim removed 2 bases at V and 5 bases at J, leaving 10 bases unmatched. CDR3 length: 17 residues.

This clonotype was observed at least ten times. The chain couples TRBV6-5 to TRBJ2-7, with D unresolved. Trimming took 4 bases from V and 5 from J, leaving 18 bases between them. Germline CDR1 and CDR2: MNHEY and SVGAGI. This CDR3 is 15 amino acids long. The DNA for the CDR3 is TGTGCCAGCAGTTTAACCCCCCGTAGAATCGACGAGCAGTACTTC. It encodes CASSLTPRRIDEQYF.

This clonotype was counted a single time. The germline gene is not matched at one end of the junction; a read error may be the cause. The J gene is TRBJ2-7, the V gene TRBV20-1; 10 nucleotides agree with TRBD2. The CDR3 is made up of 13 amino acids. Germline CDR1 and CDR2: DFQATT and SNEGSKA (reference sequence). For the CDR3, the DNA is TGCGGTGCTATAGCGGGGGGATACTACGAGCAGTACTTC. Its translation is CGAIAGGYYEQYF.

This clonotype was seen many times. The chain combines TRBV5-1 with TRBJ2-2; D is unclear. This CDR3 has 14 residues. V was cut by 5 bases and J by 2 bases, with 10 bases left in between. In germline, CDR1 is SGHRS, CDR2 YFSETQ. The CDR3 DNA reads as TGCGCCAGCAGTTCGGTCGAAAACACCGGGGAGCTGTTTTTT. Its protein is CASSSVENTGELFF. The whole variable domain, remainder taken from reference TRBV5-1 and TRBJ2-2, is KAGVTQTPRYLIKTRGQQVTLSCSPISGHRSVSWYQQTPGQGLQFLFEYFSETQRNKGNFPGRFSGRQFSNSRSEMNVSTLELGDSALYLCASSSVENTGELFFGEGSRLTVL.

DNA of the CDR3: TGCAGTGCTAGAGATCTCGGCAGGGCTCCTGAAGCTTTCTTT. Protein product: CSARDLGRAPEAFF. The V and J genes are TRBV20-1 and TRBJ1-1; D perhaps matches TRBD1 (5 bases). The germline gives CDR1 DFQATT, CDR2 SNEGSKA (reference sequence). The V and J ends lost 0 bases and 6 bases respectively, with 14 bases between them. This CDR3 region has 14 residues.

This clonotype was counted between two and nine times. The V gene is TRBV6-1, the J gene TRBJ2-7; 9 bases are shared with TRBD2. Unmatched junction bases numbered 2, after V lost 8 bases and J lost 0 bases. The V gene's germline CDR1 is MNHNS and CDR2 SASEGT. The length of the CDR3 is 13 residues. CDR3 region: CASASGTSYEQYF. The CDR3 bases are TGTGCCAGCGCTAGCGGGACCTCCTACGAGCAGTACTTC.

This clonotype turned up a few times. This chain links TRBV11-2 with TRBJ2-1, with D tentatively TRBD1 (6 bases). Germline V CDR1 and CDR2: SGHAT, FQNNGV. V lost 3 bases and J 0 bases, leaving 9 bases between the germline ends. The CDR3 runs to 15 residues. The CDR3 sequence: CASSFNRDSYNEQFF. CDR3 nucleotide sequence: TGTGCCAGCAGCTTTAACAGGGACTCCTACAATGAGCAGTTCTTC.

This clonotype was observed many times. This CDR3 is CASSFIGSRETYEQYF. The CDR3 nucleotides are TGTGCCAGCAGTTTCATTGGGTCTCGAGAGACCTACGAGCAGTACTTC. The chain recombines TRBV12-3 or TRBV12-4 with TRBJ2-7; D not resolved. V shed 3 bases and J shed 2 bases, with 17 bases lying between them. The CDR3 length is 16 residues.

The V gene is TRBV7-9, the J gene TRBJ2-3, with 10 bases fitting TRBD2. Germline values: CDR1 SEHNR, CDR2 FQNEAQ (reference sequence). CDR3 length: 15 residues. After removal of 7 bases from V and 6 bases from J, the junction contained 10 bases not matched to a gene. CDR3 nucleotide sequence: TGTGCCAGCAAACTGAGCGGGGGGGCCTTGGATACGCAGTATTTT. It encodes CASKLSGGALDTQYF.